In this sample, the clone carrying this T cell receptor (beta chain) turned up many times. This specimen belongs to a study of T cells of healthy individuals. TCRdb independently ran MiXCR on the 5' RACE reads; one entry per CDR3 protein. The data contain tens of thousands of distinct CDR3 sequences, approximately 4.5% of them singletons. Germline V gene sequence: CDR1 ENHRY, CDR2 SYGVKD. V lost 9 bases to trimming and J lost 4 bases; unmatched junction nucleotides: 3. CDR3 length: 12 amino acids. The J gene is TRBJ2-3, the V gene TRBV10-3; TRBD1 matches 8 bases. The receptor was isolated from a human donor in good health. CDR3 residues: CAMGQAPDTQYF. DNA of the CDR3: TGTGCCATGGGACAGGCGCCAGATACGCAGTATTTT.